The 9 T cell receptor beta chains listed next were all sequenced from one sample in a study of blood T cell repertoires in COVID-19. Using immunoSEQ multiplex PCR, the repertoire was profiled, and TCRdb retains in-frame clones only, with some absent. This table has 250,000 to 300,000 clones, 70% to 90% appearing once. The sample comprised peripheral blood. The source is a woman between 65 and 79 years old with COVID-19, enrolled during active disease.

This chain links TRBV28 with TRBJ1-2; tentative D call: TRBD1 (6 bases). The length of the CDR3 is 13 residues. The germline V gene encodes CDR1 MDHEN and CDR2 SYDVKM. The V end lost 4 bases, the J end lost 7 bases, and 13 bases lay between the germline ends. The CDR3 sequence: CASSSPGAFGYTF. The CDR3 nucleotides are TGTGCCAGCAGTTCCCCAGGGGCGTTTGGCTACACCTTC.

The rearrangement links TRBV6-4 to TRBJ1-6; maybe TRBD1 (5 bases). The CDR3 consists of 15 residues. With 2 bases removed from V and 7 bases from J, the gap between germline ends came to 12 bases. Germline assignment: CDR1 MRHNA and CDR2 SNTAGT. For the CDR3, the DNA is TGTGCCAGCAGTGACAGGGGATTGGGGAATTCACCCCTCCACTTT. Its protein is CASSDRGLGNSPLHF.

The gene calls are TRBV19 and TRBJ2-7, with a tentative D call TRBD1 (6 bases). The ends were cut back, 5 bases at V and 4 bases at J, with 12 bases in the middle. The CDR3 length is 13 residues. Looked up from germline, CDR1 is LNHDA and CDR2 is SQIVND (reference sequence). For the CDR3, the DNA is TGTGCCAGTAGTGGGACACTATCTTACGAGCAGTACTTC. It encodes CASSGTLSYEQYF. The variable domain in full, with the rest retrieved from reference TRBV19 and TRBJ2-7, is DGGITQSPKYLFRKEGQNVTLSCEQNLNHDAMYWYRQDPGQGLRLIYYSQIVNDFQKGDIAEGYSVSREKKESFPLTVTSAQKNPTAFYLCASSGTLSYEQYFGPGTRLTVT.

CDR3 amino acids: CASSYDRQGAYEQYF. Here the CDR3 DNA reads TGCGCCAGCAGCTACGACAGACAGGGGGCCTACGAGCAGTACTTC. V is TRBV5-1 and J is TRBJ2-7, with 9 positions matching TRBD1. Germline values: CDR1 SGHRS, CDR2 YFSETQ. The CDR3 is 15 amino acids. V gave up 3 bases and J gave up 2 bases; unmatched junction bases: 6.

The gene calls are TRBV5-4 and TRBJ2-7, with a weak D call TRBD1 (6 bases). The CDR3 is 15 amino acids. V dropped 0 bases and J dropped 2 bases, with 12 bases sitting between them. CDR1 is SGHNT, CDR2 YYREEE, per germline (reference sequence). CDR3: CASSLAKTGAYEQYF. The CDR3 nucleotides are TGTGCCAGCAGCTTGGCCAAGACAGGTGCCTACGAGCAGTACTTC.

The genes are TRBV3-1 (or the pseudogene TRBV3-2) and TRBJ1-5; the D gene is possibly TRBD1 (6 bases). Germline V gene data show CDR1 as LGHDT and CDR2 as YNNKEL (reference sequence). Trimming removed 6 bases from V and 4 bases from J, with 16 bases in between. The length of the CDR3 is 15 residues. The CDR3 here is CASSNRDTVNQPQHF. CDR3 DNA sequence: TGTGCCAGCAGTAACCGGGACACCGTTAATCAGCCCCAGCATTTT.

The J gene is TRBJ1-1, the V gene TRBV18; a possible D gene is TRBD1 (5 bases). Trimming cost V 6 bases and J 5 bases, with 13 bases left between them. The CDR3 is made up of 13 amino acids. Germline lookup yields CDR1 KGHSH and CDR2 LQKENI. The CDR3 loop is CASSPTETTEAFF. The CDR3 region has the DNA TGTGCCAGCTCCCCGACAGAGACGACTGAAGCTTTCTTT.

The rearrangement joins TRBV10-1 to TRBJ1-6, with 8 bases matching TRBD1. The V gene's germline CDR1 is WNHNN and CDR2 SYGVQD (reference sequence). The CDR3 is made up of 14 amino acids. The V segment lost 2 bases and the J segment 8 bases; nucleotides outside the gene matches: 2. The CDR3 nucleotides are TGCGCCAGCAGTGAGGACAGGGGTGATTCACCCCTCCACTTT. Amino acids: CASSEDRGDSPLHF.

The chain is built from TRBV28 and TRBJ2-2, with D hard to call. The CDR3 runs to 15 residues. V was trimmed by 3 bases and J by 2 bases, leaving 10 bases between them. CDR1 is MDHEN, CDR2 SYDVKM, per germline. The CDR3 nucleotides are TGTGCCAGCAGTTTGGAACAGACCAACACCGGGGAGCTGTTTTTT. Translating it yields CASSLEQTNTGELFF.